A single sample gave rise to the 27 T cell receptor beta chains below, sequenced in a study of T cell responses to AZD1222 COVID-19 vaccine. Generated by immunoSEQ multiplex PCR, the TCRdb table keeps only in-frame clones and is missing some. Found here are under 150,000 clones, under 90% of them singletons; the top ten hold roughly 1.7%. The source material was peripheral blood, sampled 28 days after the second AZD1222 dose. The receptor source for this set is an adult who received the AZD1222 COVID-19 vaccine.

The count of this clone is one. The chain carries TRBV6-2 or TRBV6-3 and TRBJ1-2, with D unresolved. Germline CDR1 MNHEY, CDR2 SVGEGT. V was clipped by 1 base and J by 8 bases, with 14 bases between them. The CDR3 length is 14 residues. The chain's CDR3 is CASSYYTPPGGYTF. For the CDR3, the DNA is TGTGCCAGCAGTTACTACACCCCGCCGGGCGGCTACACCTTC.

The CDR3 is CASSRGWKGEPTQYF. CDR3 bases: TGTGCCAGCAGCCGGGGGTGGAAGGGGGAACCGACCCAGTACTTC. J is TRBJ2-5 and V is TRBV14; weak D call: TRBD1 (6 bases). V was cut by 4 bases and J by 7 bases, with 19 bases left in between. The CDR3 is 15 amino acids. The germline V gene has CDR1 SGHDN and CDR2 FVKESK.

The J gene is TRBJ2-2, the V gene TRBV5-1; 8 bases match TRBD1. Losses at the gene ends were 4 bases for V and 1 base for J; bases not matched to a gene: 6. The germline V gene has CDR1 SGHRS and CDR2 YFSETQ. The CDR3 loop spans 16 amino acids. The CDR3 loop is CASSGGQGWNTGELFF. The CDR3, as DNA: TGCGCCAGCAGCGGAGGACAGGGATGGAACACCGGGGAGCTGTTTTTT. Looking up the rest from reference TRBV5-1 and TRBJ2-2 gives the full variable domain: KAGVTQTPRYLIKTRGQQVTLSCSPISGHRSVSWYQQTPGQGLQFLFEYFSETQRNKGNFPGRFSGRQFSNSRSEMNVSTLELGDSALYLCASSGGQGWNTGELFFGEGSRLTVL.

The CDR3 DNA reads TGTGCCAGCAGTTACGCCCAGGGCAGGGGGGGGTACGAGCAGTACTTC. This encodes CASSYAQGRGGYEQYF. This chain joins TRBV6-6 and TRBJ2-7; D possibly matches TRBD1 or TRBD2 (7 bases each). The CDR3 is 16 amino acids. CDR1 is MNHNY and CDR2 is SVGAGI in the germline V gene (reference sequence). V gave up 2 bases and J gave up 4 bases, with 18 bases separating them.

The genes are TRBV27 and TRBJ2-2; a weak D match, TRBD1 (5 bases). This CDR3 region has 15 residues. Germline V lookup: CDR1 MNHEY, CDR2 SMNVEV (reference sequence). The V and J ends lost 3 bases and 3 bases respectively, with 11 bases between them. In nucleotides, the CDR3 is TGTGCCAGCAGTTTTAGGGGATCGGACACCGGGGAGCTGTTTTTT. Residues: CASSFRGSDTGELFF.

V usage is TRBV6-5 and J usage is TRBJ2-1; 7 nucleotides align to TRBD1. The V gene's germline CDR1 is MNHEY and CDR2 SVGAGI. The CDR3 has 15 amino acids. After removal of 2 bases from V and 6 bases from J, the junction contained 7 bases not matched to a gene. The CDR3 DNA sequence: TGTGCCAGCAGTTACGCGCGACAGGGTAGCAATGAGCAGTTCTTC. It encodes CASSYARQGSNEQFF.

V and J are TRBV19 and TRBJ1-4, with D possibly TRBD1 on 5 matching bases. This CDR3 comprises 15 residues. Germline CDR1 is LNHDA and CDR2 is SQIVND (reference sequence). Between the trimmed V and J ends, which lost 3 bases and 6 bases, there was a span of 14 bases. CDR3 sequence (DNA): TGTGCCAGTAGTATCAGGGCCAGTTCTGATGAAAAACTGTTTTTT. Translating gives CASSIRASSDEKLFF.

The chain has TRBV6-5 and TRBJ2-3; TRBD2 might be the D (6 bases). The CDR3 contains 11 residues. V was clipped by 6 bases and J by 7 bases, with 8 bases between them. Germline V gives CDR1 MNHEY, CDR2 SVGAGI. This CDR3 is CASRGLHTQYF. As DNA, the CDR3 is TGTGCCAGCAGGGGACTTCATACGCAGTATTTT.

This clone has just one count. The CDR3 sequence is CASRPGTGSPGGYTF. The CDR3 DNA follows: TGTGCCAGCAGGCCCGGGACAGGTAGCCCGGGTGGCTACACCTTC. This chain links TRBV28 with TRBJ1-2; TRBD1 agrees at 8 bases. The CDR3 extends over 15 amino acids. The trim removed 6 bases at V and 7 bases at J, leaving 13 bases unmatched. Germline lookup yields CDR1 MDHEN and CDR2 SYDVKM.

The V call is TRBV27, the J call TRBJ1-2; TRBD1 matches at 9 bases. The V gene end was trimmed by 6 bases and the J gene end by 2 bases; junction bases not matched to a gene: 1. The CDR3 sequence is 13 residues long. CDR1 MNHEY and CDR2 SMNVEV come from the germline V gene (reference sequence). CDR3 DNA sequence: TGTGCCAGCAGCGACAGGGGGAACTATGGCTACACCTTC. It codes for CASSDRGNYGYTF.

This chain uses TRBV18 with TRBJ2-7; 9 nucleotides agree with TRBD1. The junction had 3 bases not matched to a gene; V was cut back by 4 bases and J by 5 bases. Germline V lookup: CDR1 KGHSH, CDR2 LQKENI. The CDR3 loop spans 13 amino acids. The CDR3 spells CASSLRDRDEQYV. CDR3 in DNA: TGTGCCAGCTCACTCCGGGACAGGGACGAGCAGTACGTC.

The chain has TRBV6-5 and TRBJ1-1; D is possibly TRBD1 (5 bases). Trimming removed 6 bases at V and 4 bases at J, with 12 bases between. CDR1 and CDR2 (germline): MNHEY, SVGAGI. The CDR3 runs to 13 residues. Written as DNA, the CDR3 is TGTGCCAGCAGCGCGACAGTTTTCACTGAAGCTTTCTTT. This codes for CASSATVFTEAFF.

The chain couples TRBV7-2 to TRBJ1-6; D is ambiguous. Deletions cut 3 bases from V and 9 bases from J, with 15 bases between. The germline CDR1 and CDR2 sequences are SGHTA and FQGNSA. The CDR3 consists of 15 residues. DNA for the CDR3: TGTGCCAGCAGCTTTAGCCCAGGTTCGGTTTCACCCCTCCACTTT. Encoded protein: CASSFSPGSVSPLHF.

This clone was seen a few times. The rearrangement links TRBV10-3 to TRBJ2-5; D gene ambiguous. The length of the CDR3 is 12 residues. CDR1 ENHRY and CDR2 SYGVKD come from the germline V gene. The V end was cut by 2 bases, the J end by 5 bases, with 6 bases between. This CDR3 is CAISEVGETQYF. The CDR3 nucleotides are TGTGCCATCAGTGAGGTGGGGGAGACCCAGTACTTC.

The rearrangement uses TRBV7-9 and TRBJ1-6; possibly TRBD1 for D (5 bases). V was cut by 4 bases and J by 6 bases, with 13 bases left in between. There are 15 residues in the CDR3. Per the germline V gene, CDR1 is SEHNR and CDR2 is FQNEAQ (reference sequence). CDR3 region: CASSWGGRFNSPLHF. As DNA, the CDR3 is TGTGCCAGCAGCTGGGGGGGACGGTTTAATTCACCCCTCCACTTT.

In its sample, this clone was seen once. The chain links TRBV11-1 to TRBJ2-5; 7 bases are shared with TRBD1. Germline lookup yields CDR1 SGHAT and CDR2 FQDESV (reference sequence). This CDR3 has 14 amino acids. V lost 4 bases to trimming and J lost 5 bases; unmatched junction nucleotides: 7. The CDR3 reads CASSSTGIEETQYF. CDR3 nucleotide sequence: TGTGCCAGCAGCTCGACAGGGATCGAGGAGACCCAGTACTTC.

The chain uses TRBV5-4 and TRBJ2-7, with TRBD1 matching over 9 bases. The CDR3 is 14 residues long. Germline V CDR1 and CDR2: SGHNT, YYREEE (reference sequence). V gave up 3 bases and J gave up 3 bases; unmatched junction bases: 4. The CDR3 sequence is CASSWDRAVYEQYV. The DNA for the CDR3 is TGTGCCAGCAGCTGGGACAGGGCGGTCTACGAGCAGTACGTC.

The chain is built from TRBV5-1 and TRBJ1-1, with 10 bases fitting TRBD1. There are 13 residues in the CDR3. J lost 8 bases, V lost 4 bases, and 5 bases had no gene match. Looked up from germline, CDR1 is SGHRS and CDR2 is YFSETQ. The CDR3 reads CASSLMTGGEAFF. The DNA for the CDR3 is TGCGCCAGCAGCCTTATGACAGGGGGCGAAGCTTTCTTT.

CDR3 in amino acids: CASIKGYSTDTQYF. CDR3 in DNA: TGTGCCAGCATTAAGGGGTATAGCACAGATACGCAGTATTTT. The chain carries TRBV2 and TRBJ2-3, with a tentative D call TRBD1 (5 bases). Looked up from germline, CDR1 is SNHLY and CDR2 is FYNNEI. The CDR3 length is 14 residues. The V gene lost 7 bases and the J gene lost 0 bases, with 11 bases spanning the gap.

The CDR3 coding sequence is TGCGCCAGCAGTCTTACAGGTCTCCTTCCAACTAATGAAAAACTGTTTTTT. It is translated as CASSLTGLLPTNEKLFF. The chain links TRBV23-1 to TRBJ1-4; weak D call: TRBD1 (5 bases). TRBV23-1 is an ORF, and what it does is uncertain. Deletions cut 4 bases from V and 0 bases from J, with 15 bases between. The CDR3 loop spans 17 amino acids.

This rearrangement joins TRBV11-2 to TRBJ2-1, with D unclear. The germline V gene has CDR1 SGHAT and CDR2 FQNNGV. CDR3 length: 12 residues. V lost 3 bases to trimming and J lost 7 bases, with 7 bases between them. The CDR3 DNA is TGTGCCAGCAGCTTCACAGTAAATGAGCAGTTCTTC. This sequence encodes CASSFTVNEQFF.

This chain uses TRBV9 with TRBJ1-1; 10 positions agree with TRBD1. The junction had 11 bases not matched to a gene; V was cut back by 0 bases and J by 6 bases. This CDR3 is built from 17 residues. Per germline, CDR1 SGDLS and CDR2 YYNGEE. This chain's CDR3 is CASSVDGTGALRPEAFF. The CDR3 coding sequence is TGTGCCAGCAGCGTAGACGGGACAGGGGCATTGCGCCCTGAAGCTTTCTTT. Full variable domain (missing parts from reference TRBV9 and TRBJ1-1): DSGVTQTPKHLITATGQRVTLRCSPRSGDLSVYWYQQSLDQGLQFLIQYYNGEERAKGNILERFSAQQFPDLHSELNLSSLELGDSALYFCASSVDGTGALRPEAFFGQGTRLTVV.

The CDR3 here is CASSQTQGAKETQYF. DNA of the CDR3: TGCGCCAGCAGCCAGACACAAGGTGCGAAGGAGACCCAGTACTTC. V is TRBV5-1 and J is TRBJ2-5; D remains ambiguous. CDR1 and CDR2 (germline): SGHRS, YFSETQ. Trimming pared 4 bases from V and 5 bases from J, leaving 18 bases between. The CDR3 has 15 amino acids.

V gene TRBV19 combines with J gene TRBJ1-1; D is unclear. Trimming removed 5 bases at V and 0 bases at J, with 4 bases between. The germline V gene has CDR1 LNHDA and CDR2 SQIVND (reference sequence). This CDR3 has 12 residues. The CDR3 nucleotides read TGTGCCAGTAGTCGGTTGAACACTGAAGCTTTCTTT. Translation: CASSRLNTEAFF.

The chain has TRBV5-1 and TRBJ1-1; TRBD1 agrees at 8 bases. The trim removed 7 bases at V and 1 base at J, leaving 9 bases unmatched. CDR1 and CDR2 from the germline V gene are SGHRS and YFSETQ. There are 15 residues in the CDR3. CDR3 DNA sequence: TGCGCCAGCGGCCTAAGGACAGGGCAGAACACTGAAGCTTTCTTT. Protein: CASGLRTGQNTEAFF.

In this sample, this clone turned up once. The CDR3 DNA reads TGTGCCAGCAGCTTGAGGTTCGACAGGGGAGGGACAGATACGCAGTATTTT. Translating it yields CASSLRFDRGGTDTQYF. The chain has TRBV5-5 and TRBJ2-3, with D possibly being TRBD1 (8 bases). The V end was cut by 1 base, the J end by 3 bases, with 18 bases between. Germline CDR1 reads SGHKS; CDR2 reads YYEKEE (reference sequence). The CDR3 totals 17 residues.

This rearrangement joins TRBV19 to TRBJ1-2; D unresolved. Germline loops: CDR1 LNHDA, CDR2 SQIVND (reference sequence). Trimming took 6 bases from V and 3 from J, leaving 11 bases between them. The CDR3 loop spans 13 amino acids. The CDR3 is CASSLGSYYGYTF. The CDR3 DNA reads as TGTGCCAGTAGCCTCGGGAGCTACTATGGCTACACCTTC. The full variable domain, with the rest looked up from reference TRBV19 and TRBJ1-2, is DGGITQSPKYLFRKEGQNVTLSCEQNLNHDAMYWYRQDPGQGLRLIYYSQIVNDFQKGDIAEGYSVSREKKESFPLTVTSAQKNPTAFYLCASSLGSYYGYTFGSGTRLTVV.